Shown below are 32 T cell receptor beta chains from a single sample sequenced in a study of blood T cells in healthy people across ages. Primers used in a second PCR of roughly 6 to 11 cycles were a sample-barcoded 5' primer and a J-beta primer mix. MiXCR, applied by TCRdb to the 5' RACE reads, yields one record per CDR3 protein. The table includes roughly 800,000 distinct CDR3 sequences, 36% detected once. Sequencing was performed on blood. The receptors derive from a man in his late teens or twenties in good health.

Regarding this clonotype: Since a much larger clone is just one base distant, this may be a read error. V is TRBV5-5 and J is TRBJ2-5; TRBD2 agrees at 11 bases. V lost 4 bases, J lost 5 bases, and 4 bases stayed unmatched. Per the germline V gene, CDR1 is SGHKS and CDR2 is YYEKEE (reference sequence). The CDR3 length is 14 residues. The CDR3 DNA reads TGTGCCAGCAGCGTCCGGACTAGCGGGGAGACCCAGTACTTC. This gives the protein CASSVRTSGETQYF.

The chain joins TRBV5-1 to TRBJ2-7; no clear D. Germline V gene data show CDR1 as SGHRS and CDR2 as YFSETQ. The ends were cut back, 0 bases at V and 7 bases at J, with 20 bases in the middle. CDR3 length equals 16 residues. CDR3 nucleotide sequence: TGCGCCAGCAGCTTGGAGTGGGGTGATGGGTACAATGAGCAGTACTTC. It codes for CASSLEWGDGYNEQYF.

Only one count was recorded for this clonotype. The V and J genes are TRBV5-6 and TRBJ1-2; TRBD1 is a possible D gene (6 bases). V shed 4 bases and J shed 7 bases, with 14 bases lying between them. The CDR3 extends over 13 amino acids. Per germline, CDR1 SGHDT and CDR2 YYEEEE. The CDR3 DNA reads TGTGCCAGCAGCGTCGGGACATTCATTGGCTACACCTTC. Amino acid sequence: CASSVGTFIGYTF.

The chain has TRBV5-1 and TRBJ2-7; 7 bases fit TRBD1. This CDR3 has 16 amino acids. Germline values: CDR1 SGHRS, CDR2 YFSETQ. V was pared by 7 bases and J by 7 bases, with 20 bases of the junction left unmatched. CDR3 DNA sequence: TGCGCCAGCCTGACTCAACCGGGACAGTCCTACAATGAGCAGTACTTC. This gives the protein CASLTQPGQSYNEQYF.

This clonotype showed up just a few times. This chain uses TRBV11-2 with TRBJ1-5; TRBD1 might be the D (5 bases). Germline assignment: CDR1 SGHAT and CDR2 FQNNGV. This CDR3 has 14 amino acids. V lost 5 bases, J lost 3 bases, and 11 bases lay in between. For the CDR3, the DNA is TGTGCCAGCAGCGTGGGGGGAATCAATCAGCCCCAGCATTTT. As protein: CASSVGGINQPQHF.

This clonotype came up a few times. The V call is TRBV6-2 or TRBV6-3, the J call TRBJ1-5, with D perhaps matching TRBD1 (6 bases). Germline V gene lookup returns CDR1 MNHEY and CDR2 SVGEGT. V gave up 0 bases and J gave up 6 bases, with 12 bases separating them. The CDR3 runs to 15 residues. The DNA for the CDR3 is TGTGCCAGCAGTTACTCCTGGGGGGCAGGTCAGCCCCAGCATTTT. This encodes CASSYSWGAGQPQHF.

The chain joins TRBV20-1 to TRBJ1-1, with D perhaps TRBD1 (6 bases). Between the trimmed V and J ends, which lost 6 bases and 5 bases, there was a span of 19 bases. CDR1 DFQATT and CDR2 SNEGSKA come from the germline V gene (reference sequence). The CDR3 consists of 14 residues. The chain's CDR3 is CSAGDWGPITEAFF. The CDR3 nucleotides read TGCAGTGCCGGGGACTGGGGGCCAATAACTGAAGCTTTCTTT.

The chain uses TRBV25-1 and TRBJ2-1, with D maybe TRBD1 (8 bases). The CDR3 is 14 residues long. The ends were cut back, 8 bases at V and 9 bases at J, with 20 bases in the middle. Germline V gives CDR1 MGHDK, CDR2 SYGVNS. The CDR3 sequence is CASDRGQGGSEQFF. The DNA for the CDR3 is TGTGCCAGCGATCGAGGACAGGGAGGGAGTGAGCAGTTCTTC.

This clonotype occurred a few times. The chain has TRBV29-1 and TRBJ2-1, with TRBD2 matching 16 bases. CDR1 is SQVTM and CDR2 is ANQGSEA in the germline V gene. After removal of 3 bases from V and 2 bases from J, the junction contained 4 bases not matched to a gene. The CDR3 covers 17 residues. The CDR3 loop reads CSVEGLAGGSTYNEQFF. The DNA for the CDR3 is TGCAGCGTTGAGGGACTAGCGGGGGGGAGCACCTACAATGAGCAGTTCTTC.

In regard to this clonotype: A much larger clone differs by one base, so this may be a read error. V is TRBV12-3 or TRBV12-4 and J is TRBJ2-3; 7 nucleotides align to TRBD2. J was trimmed by 2 bases and V by 10 bases; bases with no gene match: 12. The CDR3 covers 15 residues. The chain's CDR3 is CATRERGVNTDTQYF. The CDR3 nucleotides read TGTGCCACAAGGGAGCGGGGAGTCAACACAGATACGCAGTATTTT.

This clonotype was counted many times. The rearrangement joins TRBV4-1 to TRBJ2-5; tentatively, D is TRBD1 (5 bases). Looked up from germline, CDR1 is MGHRA and CDR2 is YSYEKL. The ends were cut back, 2 bases at V and 2 bases at J, with 18 bases in the middle. The CDR3 sequence is 17 residues long. The CDR3 sequence is CASSQLPQTARQETQYF. CDR3 nucleotide sequence: TGCGCCAGCAGCCAATTGCCCCAGACAGCGAGACAAGAGACCCAGTACTTC.

This clonotype was seen a handful of times. The chain employs TRBV5-5 and TRBJ2-5; D assignment may be TRBD1 or TRBD2 (6 bases each). V was shortened by 0 bases and J by 1 base, with 13 bases between the two germline ends. Germline V gene data show CDR1 as SGHKS and CDR2 as YYEKEE (reference sequence). This CDR3 region has 16 residues. Here the CDR3 DNA reads TGTGCCAGCAGCTTGGCGTCGGGGGCACTCCAAGAGACCCAGTACTTC. It is translated as CASSLASGALQETQYF.

The J gene is TRBJ2-3, the V gene TRBV10-3; TRBD2 matches at 14 bases. In germline, CDR1 is ENHRY, CDR2 SYGVKD. The CDR3 is 16 residues long. J gave up 1 base and V 6 bases, and 3 bases lay outside the gene matches. The CDR3 region is CAIRRGLAGGTDTQYF. The DNA for the CDR3 is TGTGCCATCAGGCGGGGACTAGCGGGGGGCACAGATACGCAGTATTTT.

This clonotype has only a few counts. The genes are TRBV7-2 and TRBJ2-1; D unclear. V was cut by 7 bases and J by 0 bases, with 13 bases left in between. Germline V gene sequence: CDR1 SGHTA, CDR2 FQGNSA. This CDR3 has 15 amino acids. DNA of the CDR3: TGTGCCAGCACTTTGTATTCCAGCTCCTACAATGAGCAGTTCTTC. Its translation is CASTLYSSSYNEQFF.

This clonotype was seen ten or more times. The J gene is TRBJ2-3, the V gene TRBV7-3; the D is unclear. Deletions cut 1 base from V and 6 bases from J, with 8 bases between. This CDR3 spans 13 amino acids. Germline V lookup: CDR1 SGHTA, CDR2 FQGTGA. CDR3: CASSLNSVDTQYF. The CDR3 DNA sequence: TGTGCCAGCAGCTTAAATTCGGTCGATACGCAGTATTTT.

In its sample, this clonotype was seen a few times. The chain combines TRBV4-3 with TRBJ1-2, with 8 bases lining up with TRBD1. The CDR3 runs to 14 residues. Germline-derived CDR1 and CDR2 are LGHNA and YSLEER. The ends lost 1 base at V and 4 bases at J; junction bases unmatched: 2. The CDR3 region is CASSQGQGTYGYTF. The CDR3 DNA reads TGCGCCAGCAGCCAAGGACAGGGGACCTATGGCTACACCTTC.

The chain couples TRBV6-5 to TRBJ2-2, with TRBD2 identical over 10 bases. The germline CDR1 and CDR2 sequences are MNHEY and SVGAGI. The CDR3 runs 19 residues. J was trimmed by 3 bases and V by 0 bases; bases with no gene match: 10. Here the CDR3 reads CASSYSLTSGGADTGELFF. The CDR3 DNA reads TGTGCCAGCAGTTACTCCTTGACAAGCGGGGGGGCGGACACCGGGGAGCTGTTTTTT.

CDR3 residues: CASSLNPGQGFRNEQFF. The CDR3 coding sequence is TGCGCCAGCAGCTTAAACCCGGGACAGGGGTTCCGCAATGAGCAGTTCTTC. V usage is TRBV5-1 and J usage is TRBJ2-1; 10 nucleotides line up with TRBD1. The CDR3 has 17 amino acids. Germline V gene sequence: CDR1 SGHRS, CDR2 YFSETQ. V was clipped by 2 bases and J by 6 bases; unmatched bases: 11.

The chain uses TRBV5-1 and TRBJ2-1; D assignment may be TRBD1 or TRBD2 (5 bases each). In germline, CDR1 is SGHRS, CDR2 YFSETQ. V was trimmed by 6 bases and J by 10 bases, leaving 23 bases between them. The CDR3 is 15 amino acids. CDR3 sequence (DNA): TGCGCCAGCATCCGGGACCATCCCGATTGGGGGGAGCAGTTCTTC. Protein product: CASIRDHPDWGEQFF. The whole variable domain, remainder taken from reference TRBV5-1 and TRBJ2-1, is KAGVTQTPRYLIKTRGQQVTLSCSPISGHRSVSWYQQTPGQGLQFLFEYFSETQRNKGNFPGRFSGRQFSNSRSEMNVSTLELGDSALYLCASIRDHPDWGEQFFGPGTRLTVL.

A word on this clonotype: Since a much larger clone is just one base distant, this may be a read error. The chain carries TRBV7-8 and TRBJ2-1, with 7 bases that match TRBD1. Germline V gives CDR1 SGHVS, CDR2 FQNEAQ. This CDR3 is built from 16 residues. The CDR3 here is CAGSVIQGISYNEQFF. CDR3 nucleotides: TGTGCCGGCAGCGTCATACAGGGGATCTCCTACAATGAGCAGTTCTTC.

At least ten counts were recorded for this clonotype. This chain uses TRBV29-1 with TRBJ1-2; 7 bases align to TRBD1. The CDR3 contains 12 residues. The germline gives CDR1 SQVTM, CDR2 ANQGSEA. V gave up 7 bases and J gave up 3 bases; unmatched junction bases: 5. The chain's CDR3 is CSGEGADYGYTF. In DNA form, the CDR3 reads TGCAGCGGTGAGGGGGCGGACTATGGCTACACCTTC.

The chain joins TRBV20-1 to TRBJ2-1, with D possibly matching TRBD2 (5 bases). With 6 bases removed from V and 4 bases from J, the gap between germline ends came to 19 bases. CDR3 length: 15 amino acids. CDR1 and CDR2 from the germline V gene are DFQATT and SNEGSKA (reference sequence). In DNA form, the CDR3 reads TGCAGTGCATTACCCCGGGGTAGCAATTACAATGAGCAGTTCTTC. Its translation: CSALPRGSNYNEQFF.

The V call is TRBV25-1, the J call TRBJ1-6, with a weak D call TRBD1 (5 bases). Between the trimmed V and J ends, which lost 5 bases and 9 bases, there was a span of 14 bases. Looked up from germline, CDR1 is MGHDK and CDR2 is SYGVNS. CDR3 length: 14 amino acids. The CDR3 DNA sequence: TGTGCCAGCAGTAGGAATAGGGACGGTTCACCCCTCCACTTT. Encoded protein: CASSRNRDGSPLHF.

The table lists this clonotype with a few counts. The rearrangement uses TRBV9 and TRBJ2-1; 9 positions agree with TRBD2. Germline trimming cut 0 bases from V and 0 bases from J; bases unmatched to any gene: 7. There are 18 residues in the CDR3. Per the germline V gene, CDR1 is SGDLS and CDR2 is YYNGEE. The CDR3 DNA is TGTGCCAGCAGCGTAGCGTCCCCTAGCGGGACCTCCTACAATGAGCAGTTCTTC. Amino acids: CASSVASPSGTSYNEQFF.

This clonotype was counted a few times. This chain uses TRBV7-9 with TRBJ1-1; 10 bases are shared with TRBD1. V was pared by 2 bases and J by 11 bases, with 8 bases of the junction left unmatched. Germline V gene sequence: CDR1 SEHNR, CDR2 FQNEAQ (reference sequence). CDR3 size: 14 residues. In DNA, the CDR3 is TGTGCCAGCAGCTTACCCTTGGACAGGGGGTTCGCTTTCTTT. It specifies CASSLPLDRGFAFF.

To note about this clonotype: A clone one base away is much larger, so this may be a read error. This chain joins TRBV9 and TRBJ1-1, with a possible D match to TRBD1 (5 bases). The V end was cut by 3 bases, the J end by 1 base, with 13 bases between. The CDR3 length is 15 residues. The germline CDR1 and CDR2 sequences are SGDLS and YYNGEE. The CDR3 nucleotides are TGTGCCAGCAGCGCAACCGGGACGGCGAACACTGAAGCTTTCTTT. Translated, it gives CASSATGTANTEAFF.

The chain uses TRBV5-1 and TRBJ2-1; D is perhaps TRBD1 or TRBD2 (5 bases each). CDR1 SGHRS and CDR2 YFSETQ come from the germline V gene. Trimming took off 4 bases at V and 5 bases at J, with 13 bases between the two ends. This CDR3 region has 14 residues. This CDR3 reads CASSRDGSDNEQFF. The CDR3 DNA sequence: TGCGCCAGCAGCCGGGACGGTTCCGACAATGAGCAGTTCTTC.

The sample holds a few counts of this clonotype. The V and J genes are TRBV7-2 and TRBJ2-7; a weak D match, TRBD1 (6 bases). This CDR3 comprises 12 residues. Germline CDR1 and CDR2: SGHTA and FQGNSA. Between the trimmed V and J ends, which lost 8 bases and 7 bases, there was a span of 15 bases. The CDR3 coding sequence is TGTGCCAGCGGACAGCAGTACAATGAGCAGTACTTC. Its protein is CASGQQYNEQYF.

The chain joins TRBV29-1 to TRBJ2-7, with unresolved D. V lost 7 bases, J lost 0 bases, and 10 bases lay in between. The CDR3 is made up of 12 amino acids. The germline gives CDR1 SQVTM, CDR2 ANQGSEA. The CDR3 region is CSAIESSYEQYF. CDR3 sequence (DNA): TGCAGCGCCATTGAAAGCTCCTACGAGCAGTACTTC.

Only one count was recorded for this clonotype. This rearrangement joins TRBV18 to TRBJ2-6; D remains ambiguous. The V gene lost 2 bases and the J gene lost 9 bases, with 20 bases spanning the gap. The germline CDR1 and CDR2 sequences are KGHSH and LQKENI. This CDR3 has 17 amino acids. The CDR3 spells CASSPGPGALEGNVLTF. The CDR3 DNA reads as TGTGCCAGCTCACCAGGGCCGGGTGCCCTGGAAGGCAACGTCCTGACTTTC.

J is TRBJ2-3 and V is TRBV6-6; D possibly corresponds to TRBD1 (5 bases). Trimming stripped 0 bases from V and 0 bases from J, with 10 bases between. Germline lookup yields CDR1 MNHNY and CDR2 SVGAGI (reference sequence). The CDR3 contains 16 residues. The CDR3 DNA is TGTGCCAGCAGTTACTCGAGAGACAGAAGCACAGATACGCAGTATTTT. Amino acid sequence: CASSYSRDRSTDTQYF.

The rearrangement joins TRBV6-5 to TRBJ1-4; D unresolved. The length of the CDR3 is 15 residues. V was shortened by 6 bases and J by 11 bases, with 22 bases between the two germline ends. Germline V gene lookup returns CDR1 MNHEY and CDR2 SVGAGI. The CDR3 loop reads CASSLTPDPRQKLFF. CDR3 in DNA: TGTGCCAGCAGCCTTACCCCGGACCCCAGGCAGAAACTGTTTTTT.